One sample yielded the 27 T cell receptor beta chains listed below, sequenced in a study of CD8 T cells in Susac syndrome. RNA in amounts of roughly 0.5 to 1 ug was reverse transcribed with random hexamers. TCRdb independently ran MiXCR on the immunoSEQ multiplex PCR reads; one entry per CDR3 protein. This table has 150,000 to 200,000 distinct CDR3 sequences, 90% to 95% appearing once. The sequenced sample was CD4+ T cells from PBMCs. These TCRs come from a human donor with multiple sclerosis.

This clonotype has more than one count but fewer than ten. This chain joins TRBV24-1 and TRBJ2-7, with D unresolved. The CDR3 spans 13 residues. CDR1 KGHDR and CDR2 SFDVKD come from the germline V gene. V was shortened by 3 bases and J by 0 bases, with 5 bases between the two germline ends. CDR3 amino acids: CATSDGNSYEQYF. CDR3 nucleotide sequence: TGTGCCACCAGTGATGGGAACTCCTACGAGCAGTACTTC.

This chain joins TRBV20-1 and TRBJ2-3; 13 bases agree with TRBD2. CDR1 DFQATT and CDR2 SNEGSKA come from the germline V gene (reference sequence). The CDR3 spans 16 residues. J gave up 0 bases and V 5 bases, and 5 bases lay outside the gene matches. The CDR3 sequence: CSAGTSGGASTDTQYF. Written as DNA, the CDR3 is TGCAGTGCTGGAACTAGCGGGGGGGCTAGCACAGATACGCAGTATTTT.

The rearrangement uses TRBV5-1 and TRBJ2-7, with 8 bases fitting TRBD2. The CDR3 covers 17 residues. The V gene end was trimmed by 5 bases and the J gene end by 0 bases; junction bases not matched to a gene: 13. Germline CDR1 SGHRS, CDR2 YFSETQ. CDR3 sequence (DNA): TGCGCCAGCAGTTCTAGCCTCTTAGCGGGACCCTCCTACGAGCAGTACTTC. Amino acid sequence: CASSSSLLAGPSYEQYF.

The rearrangement joins TRBV5-1 to TRBJ2-5, with 13 bases lining up with TRBD2. Germline trimming cut 1 base from V and 7 bases from J; bases unmatched to any gene: 7. Germline V gene data show CDR1 as SGHRS and CDR2 as YFSETQ. The CDR3 contains 16 residues. The CDR3 region has the DNA TGCGCCAGCAGCTTGACTAGCGGGAGGGCCGGAGGGACCCAGTACTTC. Amino acids: CASSLTSGRAGGTQYF.

The V and J genes are TRBV20-1 and TRBJ2-3; 8 bases map to TRBD2. With 6 bases clipped from V and 2 bases from J, the junction kept 7 bases outside the gene matches. From germline, CDR1 is DFQATT and CDR2 SNEGSKA (reference sequence). The CDR3 has 14 residues. Here the CDR3 reads CSASLAGATDTQYF. The DNA for the CDR3 is TGCAGTGCCTCCCTAGCGGGCGCCACAGATACGCAGTATTTT.

This sequence joins TRBV20-1 and TRBJ2-3; TRBD2 agrees at 9 bases. CDR1 is DFQATT, CDR2 SNEGSKA, per germline (reference sequence). V lost 5 bases and J lost 2; bases outside the gene matches: 11. CDR3 length: 16 amino acids. In DNA form, the CDR3 reads TGCAGTGCTCCCGGGGGGGCTAGCGGGGTCACAGATACGCAGTATTTT. Its protein is CSAPGGASGVTDTQYF.

This clonotype was picked up one time. The V and J genes are TRBV20-1 and TRBJ1-2; D is unclear. The CDR3 has 10 amino acids. CDR1 DFQATT and CDR2 SNEGSKA come from the germline V gene (reference sequence). Trimming took 6 bases from V and 7 from J, leaving 9 bases between them. CDR3 bases: TGCAGTGCGAGGGATGTTGGCTACACCTTC. Translating it yields CSARDVGYTF.

The chain joins TRBV20-1 to TRBJ2-7; 12 positions agree with TRBD2. In germline, CDR1 is DFQATT, CDR2 SNEGSKA (reference sequence). The CDR3 is made up of 13 amino acids. Trimming cost V 7 bases and J 5 bases; bases outside gene matches: 6. The CDR3 bases are TGCAGTGTCCCGACTAGCGGGAGAAACGAGCAGTACTTC. The encoded protein is CSVPTSGRNEQYF.

J is TRBJ1-2 and V is TRBV5-1; 12 bases match TRBD1. Unmatched junction bases numbered 11, after V lost 5 bases and J lost 3 bases. The CDR3 has 17 amino acids. Germline V gene data show CDR1 as SGHRS and CDR2 as YFSETQ. CDR3: CASRPGMGQGAYYGYTF. The CDR3, as DNA: TGCGCCAGCAGGCCTGGAATGGGACAGGGGGCTTACTATGGCTACACCTTC. Variable domain in full (rest from reference TRBV5-1 and TRBJ1-2): KAGVTQTPRYLIKTRGQQVTLSCSPISGHRSVSWYQQTPGQGLQFLFEYFSETQRNKGNFPGRFSGRQFSNSRSEMNVSTLELGDSALYLCASRPGMGQGAYYGYTFGSGTRLTVV.

The V call is TRBV13, the J call TRBJ2-3; 10 nucleotides align to TRBD2. CDR3 size: 16 residues. Germline CDR1 is PRHDT and CDR2 is FYEKMQ (reference sequence). After removal of 5 bases from V and 2 bases from J, the junction contained 7 bases not matched to a gene. The CDR3 sequence is CASSPRTSGNTDTQYF. CDR3 DNA sequence: TGTGCCAGCAGCCCCAGGACTAGCGGTAACACAGATACGCAGTATTTT.

The rearrangement links TRBV20-1 to TRBJ1-5, with 9 nucleotides matching TRBD1. This CDR3 region has 16 residues. After removal of 4 bases from V and 1 base from J, the junction contained 8 bases not matched to a gene. CDR1 DFQATT and CDR2 SNEGSKA come from the germline V gene (reference sequence). This chain's CDR3 is CSAIYRGLKSNQPQHF. The CDR3 coding sequence is TGCAGTGCTATATACAGGGGGCTTAAGAGCAATCAGCCCCAGCATTTT.

The DNA for the CDR3 is TGTGCCAGCAGCTTTGGGTCCCTCGAAGCTTTCTTT. Translation gives CASSFGSLEAFF. J is TRBJ1-1 and V is TRBV7-9; D is unresolved. The CDR3 covers 12 residues. V gave up 3 bases and J gave up 8 bases, with 10 bases separating them. Germline V gene lookup returns CDR1 SEHNR and CDR2 FQNEAQ (reference sequence).

The chain combines TRBV7-3 with TRBJ2-7; perhaps TRBD1 as D (6 bases). With 4 bases removed from V and 7 bases from J, the gap between germline ends came to 8 bases. Looked up from germline, CDR1 is SGHTA and CDR2 is FQGTGA. This CDR3 has 11 residues. The CDR3 region is CASSSGQEQYF. The DNA for the CDR3 is TGTGCCAGCAGCTCCGGACAGGAGCAGTACTTC.

In this sample, this clonotype turned up once. This sequence joins TRBV12-5 and TRBJ2-2, with TRBD1 as a possible D gene (6 bases). The germline V and J ends were trimmed by 7 bases and 5 bases, with 17 bases remaining between them. Germline CDR1 LGHNT, CDR2 FRNRAP. The CDR3 is 15 residues long. CDR3 bases: TGTGCTAGTGCCTCGACAGGTAGAAGAACCGGGGAGCTGTTTTTT. It translates to CASASTGRRTGELFF.

The chain combines TRBV4-2 with TRBJ1-5; D is perhaps TRBD1 (5 bases). CDR1 LGHNA and CDR2 YNFKEQ come from the germline V gene. The CDR3 extends over 15 amino acids. V lost 4 bases, J lost 7 bases, and 17 bases lay in between. CDR3 sequence reads: CASSPLGTAAQPQHF. CDR3 DNA: TGTGCCAGCAGCCCCCTGGGGACTGCAGCCCAGCCCCAGCATTTT.

The CDR3 sequence is CASSRDGPNQPQHF. For the CDR3, the DNA is TGTGCCAGCAGCCGGGACGGACCCAATCAGCCCCAGCATTTT. The V and J genes are TRBV2 and TRBJ1-5, with TRBD1 as a possible D gene (5 bases). The germline CDR1 and CDR2 sequences are SNHLY and FYNNEI. V dropped 6 bases and J dropped 3 bases, with 12 bases sitting between them. This CDR3 has 14 amino acids.

The V and J genes are TRBV20-1 and TRBJ1-2, with TRBD1 matching over 8 bases. This CDR3 comprises 12 residues. Losses at the gene ends were 5 bases for V and 10 bases for J; bases not matched to a gene: 9. CDR1 DFQATT and CDR2 SNEGSKA come from the germline V gene (reference sequence). CDR3 DNA sequence: TGCAGTGCTTCCCCGACAGGGGTGGACTACACCTTC. Translated, it gives CSASPTGVDYTF.

The chain uses TRBV7-9 and TRBJ1-6; D gene uncertain. Germline CDR1 is SEHNR and CDR2 is FQNEAQ (reference sequence). V was clipped by 4 bases and J by 4 bases, with 2 bases between them. The CDR3 length is 12 residues. The CDR3 loop reads CASSSYNSPLHF. CDR3 sequence (DNA): TGTGCCAGCAGCTCGTATAATTCACCCCTCCACTTT.

This sequence joins TRBV29-1 and TRBJ2-3; perhaps TRBD2 as D (6 bases). This CDR3 is 14 amino acids long. Germline V gives CDR1 SQVTM, CDR2 ANQGSEA. V shed 6 bases and J shed 4 bases, with 17 bases lying between them. The CDR3 sequence is CSVGIGGPPDTQYF. The CDR3 bases are TGCAGCGTCGGGATAGGAGGGCCCCCAGATACGCAGTATTTT.

V is TRBV2 and J is TRBJ2-3, with a tentative D call TRBD2 (6 bases). The CDR3 extends over 14 amino acids. V lost 5 bases to trimming and J lost 0 bases, with 9 bases between them. The germline V gene encodes CDR1 SNHLY and CDR2 FYNNEI. The CDR3 region is CASSYGGSTDTQYF. CDR3 nucleotide sequence: TGTGCCAGCAGTTACGGGGGAAGCACAGATACGCAGTATTTT. The variable domain in full, completed from reference TRBV2 and TRBJ2-3, reads EPEVTQTPSHQVTQMGQEVILRCVPISNHLYFYWYRQILGQKVEFLVSFYNNEISEKSEIFDDQFSVERPDGSNFTLKIRSTKLEDSAMYFCASSYGGSTDTQYFGPGTRLTVL.

This chain joins TRBV2 and TRBJ1-6; D remains ambiguous. Germline CDR1 reads SNHLY; CDR2 reads FYNNEI. V shed 8 bases and J shed 7 bases, with 9 bases lying between them. This CDR3 spans 12 amino acids. CDR3 sequence: CASELTNSPLHF. As DNA, the CDR3 is TGTGCCAGCGAGCTTACAAATTCACCCCTCCACTTT.

The rearrangement uses TRBV20-1 and TRBJ2-1, with 7 bases that match TRBD2. V was clipped by 3 bases and J by 4 bases; unmatched bases: 3. The CDR3 length is 13 residues. Per germline, CDR1 DFQATT and CDR2 SNEGSKA (reference sequence). This chain's CDR3 is CSASGGRYNEQFF. The CDR3 coding sequence is TGCAGTGCTAGCGGGGGGAGGTACAATGAGCAGTTCTTC.

The J gene is TRBJ2-3, the V gene TRBV5-1; the match to TRBD2 covers 9 bases. The V and J ends lost 2 bases and 4 bases, in that order; junction bases with no gene match: 5. Looked up from germline, CDR1 is SGHRS and CDR2 is YFSETQ. The CDR3 loop spans 15 amino acids. Here the CDR3 reads CASSFSAGGPDTQYF. For the CDR3, the DNA is TGCGCCAGCAGCTTCTCAGCGGGGGGCCCAGATACGCAGTATTTT.

This sequence joins TRBV5-1 and TRBJ2-1, with 8 bases aligning to TRBD2. The germline V gene has CDR1 SGHRS and CDR2 YFSETQ. CDR3 size: 16 residues. V was pared by 0 bases and J by 4 bases, with 6 bases of the junction left unmatched. The CDR3 coding sequence is TGCGCCAGCAGCTTGGGGCTAGCGGGTTTTTACAATGAGCAGTTCTTC. Its translation: CASSLGLAGFYNEQFF.

The CDR3 protein is CASSYYTARTFYEQYF. In DNA, the CDR3 is TGTGCCAGCAGTTACTACACAGCGCGCACCTTCTACGAGCAGTACTTC. The gene calls are TRBV27 and TRBJ2-7; D unclear. Trimming removed 4 bases at V and 3 bases at J, with 19 bases between. Germline CDR1 is MNHEY and CDR2 is SMNVEV (reference sequence). This CDR3 contains 16 residues.

The V gene is TRBV5-1, the J gene TRBJ2-4, with D uncertain. Trimming removed 0 bases at V and 15 bases at J, with 10 bases between. The CDR3 extends over 11 amino acids. Germline-derived CDR1 and CDR2 are SGHRS and YFSETQ. This CDR3 is CASSLDGPRYF. Here the CDR3 DNA reads TGCGCCAGCAGCTTGGATGGCCCCCGGTACTTC.

This rearrangement joins TRBV12-3 or TRBV12-4 to TRBJ1-2; 7 bases align to TRBD1. The CDR3 sequence is 17 residues long. After removal of 5 bases from V and 3 bases from J, the junction contained 15 bases not matched to a gene. The chain's CDR3 is CASSLDRVYGVDYGYTF. DNA of the CDR3: TGTGCCAGCAGTCTCGACAGGGTTTACGGGGTAGACTATGGCTACACCTTC.